This T cell receptor beta chain derives from a study of cytotoxic CD8 clonotypes in ibrutinib-treated CLL. Study-wide background: Mean values per sample were around 250,000 productive templates and tens of thousands of productive rearrangements.

Details on this clone: One end of the junction fails to match germline, which may point to a read error.

This CDR3 is built from 14 residues. Germline CDR1 reads SSHAT; CDR2 reads FNYEAQ (reference sequence). This table comes from immunoSEQ multiplex PCR, and its TCRdb copy is limited to in-frame clones, with some not included. Of around 97,000 clones in the sample, approximately 78% were seen once. Sequencing was performed on PBMCs, taken after 12 months of ibrutinib treatment. This TCR was recovered from a human donor with chronic lymphocytic leukemia. The rearrangement links TRBV7-7 to TRBJ2-2; D is possibly TRBD1 (5 bases). This CDR3 is CASSFGQGGGELFF. The CDR3, as DNA: TGTGCTAGCAGCTTCGGGCAGGGCGGCGGGGAGCTGTTTTTT.